There are a few counts of the clone carrying this T cell receptor (beta chain). This CDR3 has 18 amino acids. Germline V lookup: CDR1 SGHTA, CDR2 FQGNSA. V was pared by 0 bases and J by 8 bases, with 25 bases between. The data originate from a study of blood T cells in healthy people across ages. A second PCR, run for roughly 7 to 11 cycles, used a sample-barcoded 5' primer plus a J-beta primer mix. TCRdb reprocessed the 5' RACE reads via MiXCR and lists one record per CDR3 protein. The sample yields over 750,000 distinct CDR3 sequences, 20% to 25% seen once. The same data also contributed to another study, on T cells of mothers and their children.

This chain uses TRBV7-2 with TRBJ1-2, with unresolved D. Sequenced input: blood. The receptor's source is a boy aged 10-17 years in good health. CDR3 coding DNA: TGTGCCAGCAGCTTAGCTCCCGAGGGAGTGATTACGGATCGCGGCTACACCTTC. Encoded protein: CASSLAPEGVITDRGYTF.